The rows below give T cell receptor beta chains drawn from one sample of a study of Tregs in tolerant kidney transplant recipients. Assay: immunoSEQ multiplex PCR; the TCRdb copy retains only in-frame clones and omits some. The sample contains about 83,000 clones, 95% to 98% of which appear only once. The specimen was CD4+ T cells from blood, collected before the transplant. Receptor source: a human donor who received a combined kidney and bone marrow transplant. CDR3s include the opening cysteine and the closing phenylalanine or tryptophan. The order of the fields is J gene, V gene, D gene, CDR3 DNA, CDR3 protein. D genes are given only for firm matches.

TRBJ2-1,TRBV11-2,NA,TGTGCCAGCAGCTTAGAGGGGGCCTTCTACAATGAGCAGTTCTTC,CASSLEGAFYNEQFF
TRBJ1-1,TRBV30,TRBD1,TGTGCCTGGAGTCGGACAGGGTACACTGAAGCTTTCTTT,CAWSRTGYTEAFF
TRBJ1-2,TRBV5-7,NA,TGTGCCAGCAGCTTGAACACCCAGGGCTACACCTTC,CASSLNTQGYTF
TRBJ1-2,TRBV19,NA,TGTGCCAGTAGTAAATCCCGGGAACTCTATGGCTACACCTTC,CASSKSRELYGYTF
TRBJ2-5,TRBV14,TRBD1,TGTGCCAGCAGCCAAGAGGGGACAGGGGTAGCAGAGTCCCAGTACTTC,CASSQEGTGVAESQYF
TRBJ1-2,TRBV23-1,TRBD1,TGCGCCAGCAGTCAATCCGGGGCAGGGGGAGTTGGCTACACCTTC,CASSQSGAGGVGYTF
TRBJ2-3,TRBV10-3,NA,TGTGCCATCAGTCTTTACTCTAGCACAGATACGCAGTATTTT,CAISLYSSTDTQYF
TRBJ2-6,TRBV4-2,TRBD1,TGTGCCAGCAGCCAAGTTACAGGGGCAGGGGCCAACGTCCTGACTTTC,CASSQVTGAGANVLTF
TRBJ1-2,TRBV5-5,TRBD1,TGTGCCAGCAGCTTGGTCCCCGGGACAGACTTCTATGGCTACACCTTC,CASSLVPGTDFYGYTF
TRBJ2-5,TRBV7-2,TRBD2,TGTGCCAGCAGCTTACAGCTAGCGGAGGGGGAGACCCAGTACTTC,CASSLQLAEGETQYF
TRBJ1-5,TRBV18,NA,TGTGCCAGCTCCTCCCCGGGAGACCATCAGCCCCAGCATTTT,CASSSPGDHQPQHF
TRBJ2-2,TRBV5-1,TRBD1,TGCGCCAGCAGCTTGTTCCTCGGGACAGGGGGCACCGGGGAGCTGTTTTTT,CASSLFLGTGGTGELFF
TRBJ2-5,TRBV4-3,NA,TGCGCCAGCAGCCGATCGGGAACGGGACTCCCGGCAGAGACCCAGTACTTC,CASSRSGTGLPAETQYF
TRBJ2-7,TRBV28,TRBD2,TGTGCCAGCAGTTTATTCACTAGCGGGAGAATATACGAGCAGTACTTC,CASSLFTSGRIYEQYF
TRBJ2-5,TRBV4-3,NA,TGCGCCAGCAGCCAAGGCCTAGGAGTGGAAGAGACCCAGTACTTC,CASSQGLGVEETQYF
TRBJ1-1,TRBV28,NA,TGTGCCAGCAGTTCGCACAGGGAGCCCACTGAAGCTTTCTTT,CASSSHREPTEAFF
TRBJ2-3,TRBV7-2,TRBD2,TGTGCCAGCAGCCCATCCCGTTTGAGCGGGGGTACGCAGTATTTT,CASSPSRLSGGTQYF
TRBJ1-2,TRBV7-9,NA,TGTGCCAGCAGCTTAGGACAGCACTATGGCTACACCTTC,CASSLGQHYGYTF
TRBJ1-2,TRBV6-5,NA,TGTGCCAGCAGGACCCCGGGACACAGGGCGGTTGGCTACACCTTC,CASRTPGHRAVGYTF